A selection of T cell receptor beta chains follows, all from one sample in a study of low-dose radiotherapy and immunotherapy resistance in tumors. TCRdb reprocessed the reads with MiXCR, giving one entry per CDR3 protein. The data show under 95,000 distinct CDR3 sequences, with 18% seen just once and less than 3.5% held by the top ten. This specimen was PBMCs, taken before treatment. Receptor source: a male donor with prostate cancer. Both conserved end residues are part of each CDR3. Each record gives: V gene, clone size, J gene, CDR3 protein. A row's size may be missing; if present it is once, few, many or a size class.

TRBV9	many	TRBJ2-1	CASSPPGLGVGEQFF
TRBV20-1	many	TRBJ1-1	CSATPTDRGGEAFF
TRBV10-3	many	TRBJ1-1	CAISEMGNTEAFF
TRBV12-3/TRBV12-4	-	TRBJ2-5	CASSSVLAQETQYF
TRBV13	many	TRBJ1-3	CASSLTRTRGPGNTIYF
TRBV6-5	many	TRBJ2-7	CASRRGQGTTYEQYF
TRBV29-1	many	TRBJ1-6	CSVAPGAGSPLHF
TRBV7-9	many	TRBJ2-3	CASSPGLAGDTDTQYF
TRBV19	many	TRBJ2-7	CASRGGVTGTSYEQYF
TRBV18	many	TRBJ1-2	CASSPGTGQDGYTF
TRBV6-5	many	TRBJ1-2	CASSYSPTGKYGYTF
TRBV5-6	many	TRBJ2-7	CASSFGDLETYEQYF
TRBV7-2	-	TRBJ1-2	CASSPELQGSYGYTF
TRBV6-2/TRBV6-3	many	TRBJ1-1	CASSGVPNTEAFF
TRBV4-2	many	TRBJ2-2	CASSQGRGGLVSGELFF
TRBV30	many	TRBJ2-7	CAWSPASGGADEQYF
TRBV12-3/TRBV12-4	many	TRBJ1-5	CASSLKGVGYQPQHF